These 32 T cell receptor beta chains share one sample of origin, sequenced in a study of T cell responses to AZD1222 COVID-19 vaccine (dated by TCRdb to the early 2020s). Library creation used the immunoSEQ multiplex PCR assay. TCRdb re-hosts the immuneACCESS table, in-frame sequences only. Its copies lack some clones; in the studies checked, an unresolved V gene accounts for under half of them, and the cause for the rest is not known. The sample table records 150,000 to 200,000 clones; 80% to 90% of these occur just once. The leading ten clones occupy 9.5% to 13% of the sample. This sample's time point label indicates: about 28 days (+/-7) after the second vaccine dose. The input for sequencing was peripheral blood, taken 28 days after the second AZD1222 dose. The receptors derive from an adult who received the AZD1222 COVID-19 vaccine.

For the CDR3, the DNA is TGTGCCACCAGAACCGTGGGGGGGCCGGGTGAGACCCAGTACTTC. This encodes CATRTVGGPGETQYF. The chain employs TRBV15 and TRBJ2-5, with D maybe TRBD2 (7 bases). The CDR3 loop spans 15 amino acids. Germline CDR1 and CDR2: LNHNV and YYDKDF (reference sequence). The V end was cut by 6 bases, the J end by 5 bases, with 19 bases between.

The CDR3 spells CASSPPIRVNTGELFF. In DNA, the CDR3 is TGTGCCAGCTCACCACCGATCAGGGTGAACACCGGGGAGCTGTTTTTT. J is TRBJ2-2 and V is TRBV18, with a tentative D call TRBD1 (5 bases). The CDR3 contains 16 residues. Trimming pared 0 bases from V and 1 base from J, leaving 9 bases between. The germline V gene has CDR1 KGHSH and CDR2 LQKENI.

A remark on this clone: This sample also contains other DNA sequences that code for the same CDR3. This rearrangement joins TRBV12-3 or TRBV12-4 to TRBJ1-1; no firm D call. Trimming pared 3 bases from V and 1 base from J, leaving 6 bases between. There are 13 residues in the CDR3. The CDR3 coding sequence is TGTGCCAGCAGTTTTATCCGGAACACTGAAGCTTTCTTT. Its translation is CASSFIRNTEAFF.

DNA of the CDR3: TGTGCCAGCAGCTTAACTAGCGGGGGTTGGTACAATGAGCAGTTCTTC. This gives the protein CASSLTSGGWYNEQFF. The gene calls are TRBV11-3 and TRBJ2-1, with 11 bases lining up with TRBD2. The CDR3 is made up of 16 amino acids. Germline V lookup: CDR1 SGHNT, CDR2 YENEEA. J lost 4 bases, V lost 2 bases, and 4 bases had no gene match.

The V and J genes are TRBV11-2 and TRBJ2-1, with D tentatively TRBD1 or TRBD2 (5 bases each). Trimming removed 1 base from V and 9 bases from J, with 13 bases in between. Germline CDR1 and CDR2: SGHAT and FQNNGV. This CDR3 is built from 14 residues. CDR3 region: CASSLGNRRVEQFF. The CDR3 DNA is TGTGCCAGCAGCTTAGGGAACAGGCGGGTTGAGCAGTTCTTC.

The chain links TRBV5-1 to TRBJ2-5; 7 nucleotides line up with TRBD1. This CDR3 contains 16 residues. V shed 4 bases, J shed 3 bases, and the junction held 12 bases outside the gene matches. The V gene's germline CDR1 is SGHRS and CDR2 YFSETQ. CDR3 DNA: TGCGCCAGCAGCCAGGCGACAGGGTTTTTTAAAGAGACCCAGTACTTC. Its protein product is CASSQATGFFKETQYF.

This clone was observed once. The chain combines TRBV30 with TRBJ1-4; D is possibly TRBD1 (5 bases). CDR1 is GTSNPN, CDR2 SVGIG, per germline (reference sequence). The CDR3 sequence is 15 residues long. V lost 2 bases and J lost 8, with 18 bases in between. In DNA, the CDR3 is TGTGCCTGGAGTTCTGGGGCCGGCGAGGTGGAAAAACTGTTTTTT. Protein sequence: CAWSSGAGEVEKLFF.

This chain links TRBV6-4 with TRBJ2-7; 9 bases line up with TRBD1. The CDR3 loop spans 16 amino acids. Germline lookup yields CDR1 MRHNA and CDR2 SNTAGT. Trimming removed 4 bases from V and 4 bases from J; junction bases left unmatched: 11. CDR3 nucleotides: TGTGCCAGCAGTGCCCCTAGCCGGGACAGGGATTACGAGCAGTACTTC. Translated, it gives CASSAPSRDRDYEQYF.

The chain links TRBV19 to TRBJ2-1; D is unresolved. The V gene's germline CDR1 is LNHDA and CDR2 SQIVND (reference sequence). Between the trimmed V and J ends, which lost 10 bases and 2 bases, there was a span of 15 bases. This CDR3 is 14 amino acids long. The CDR3 loop is CATKQTLAYNEQFF. CDR3 nucleotide sequence: TGTGCCACTAAACAAACTTTGGCCTACAATGAGCAGTTCTTC.

The gene calls are TRBV10-3 and TRBJ2-1; TRBD2 matches at 7 bases. Germline CDR1 ENHRY, CDR2 SYGVKD. The CDR3 is 16 residues long. With V trimmed by 2 bases and J by 4 bases, 8 bases remained unmatched. The CDR3 reads CAISEPGGGSYNEQFF. The CDR3, as DNA: TGTGCCATCAGTGAGCCCGGCGGGGGTTCATACAATGAGCAGTTCTTC.

The gene calls are TRBV18 and TRBJ2-5; TRBD2 matches 10 bases. This CDR3 has 14 residues. The germline gives CDR1 KGHSH, CDR2 LQKENI. V gave up 6 bases and J gave up 5 bases; unmatched junction bases: 6. The DNA of the CDR3 is TGTGCCAGCTCGGAGGGACTAGCGAGGGAGACCCAGTACTTC. This sequence encodes CASSEGLARETQYF. The whole variable domain, remainder taken from reference TRBV18 and TRBJ2-5, is NAGVMQNPRHLVRRRGQEARLRCSPMKGHSHVYWYRQLPEEGLKFMVYLQKENIIDESGMPKERFSAEFPKEGPSILRIQQVVRGDSAAYFCASSEGLARETQYFGPGTRLLVL.

The genes are TRBV6-5 and TRBJ2-3; D is unclear. Germline loops: CDR1 MNHEY, CDR2 SVGAGI. Trimming left V 6 bases short and J 4 bases short, with 14 bases between. The CDR3 has 14 amino acids. CDR3 sequence (DNA): TGTGCCAGCAGGAAGGTTGCCGCCGCAGATACGCAGTATTTT. Residues: CASRKVAAADTQYF.

The chain recombines TRBV30 with TRBJ1-6; D is possibly TRBD1 (6 bases). Trimming pared 4 bases from V and 8 bases from J, leaving 12 bases between. This CDR3 is 13 amino acids long. Germline values: CDR1 GTSNPN, CDR2 SVGIG (reference sequence). The CDR3 DNA follows: TGTGCCTGGAAACAGGGTCGAGATTCACCCCTCCACTTT. This encodes CAWKQGRDSPLHF.

The chain recombines TRBV5-1 with TRBJ1-5, with D maybe TRBD1 (5 bases). CDR3 length: 14 amino acids. Germline CDR1 SGHRS, CDR2 YFSETQ. Trimming removed 0 bases from V and 6 bases from J, with 10 bases in between. CDR3 nucleotides: TGCGCCAGCAGCTTGGGGGGCGAGGGTCAGCCCCAGCATTTT. As protein: CASSLGGEGQPQHF.

This clone was recorded once. This chain uses TRBV2 with TRBJ1-5, with D perhaps matching TRBD1 (6 bases). Germline values: CDR1 SNHLY, CDR2 FYNNEI. The CDR3 extends over 15 amino acids. Trimming removed 5 bases at V and 6 bases at J, with 17 bases between. CDR3: CASSSTGLRGQPQHF. The CDR3 DNA is TGTGCCAGCAGTAGTACAGGGCTTCGAGGTCAGCCCCAGCATTTT.

CDR3: CSVEISVYNEQFF. CDR3 in DNA: TGCAGCGTTGAGATAAGCGTCTACAATGAGCAGTTCTTC. The rearrangement joins TRBV29-1 to TRBJ2-1; D gene ambiguous. V was pared by 3 bases and J by 3 bases, with 9 bases between. Germline V gene sequence: CDR1 SQVTM, CDR2 ANQGSEA. The CDR3 is 13 amino acids.

This clone was detected only once. The chain is built from TRBV7-6 and TRBJ1-5, with D unresolved. The CDR3 covers 13 residues. V gave up 4 bases and J gave up 2 bases, with 6 bases separating them. CDR1 is SGHVS, CDR2 FNYEAQ, per germline. CDR3 sequence (DNA): TGTGCCAGCAGCTCCAACCGCAATCAGCCCCAGCATTTT. Residues: CASSSNRNQPQHF.

The V gene is TRBV5-1, the J gene TRBJ2-7; a weak D match, TRBD1 (6 bases). The V gene's germline CDR1 is SGHRS and CDR2 YFSETQ. This CDR3 comprises 14 residues. The ends were cut back, 3 bases at V and 5 bases at J, with 15 bases in the middle. The CDR3 nucleotides read TGCGCCAGCAGCTCAGGGGACGGTAGGGACGAGCAGTACTTC. Its translation is CASSSGDGRDEQYF.

This clone was detected a few times. The DNA of the CDR3 is TGTGCCAGCAGCCCCGGACAGTATAATTCACCCCTCCACTTT. Translation gives CASSPGQYNSPLHF. The chain links TRBV7-9 to TRBJ1-6; D possibly corresponds to TRBD1 (6 bases). V lost 5 bases, J lost 4 bases, and 9 bases lay in between. CDR1 is SEHNR and CDR2 is FQNEAQ in the germline V gene (reference sequence). The CDR3 is 14 residues long.

V gene TRBV6-5 combines with J gene TRBJ1-3; D gene uncertain. CDR1 and CDR2 (germline): MNHEY, SVGAGI. The CDR3 contains 14 residues. V lost 6 bases and J lost 0, with 9 bases in between. The CDR3 DNA reads TGTGCCAGCAGCCGCGGCCTCTCTGGAAACACCATATATTTT. Amino acid sequence: CASSRGLSGNTIYF.

The chain recombines TRBV12-3 or TRBV12-4 with TRBJ1-2, with D unclear. The V gene lost 1 base and the J gene lost 6 bases, with 6 bases spanning the gap. There are 12 residues in the CDR3. The CDR3 sequence: CASSLGQNGYTF. Here the CDR3 DNA reads TGTGCCAGCAGTTTAGGGCAGAATGGCTACACCTTC.

Worth noting for this clone: The junction shows a germline mismatch at one end, possibly a read error. The rearrangement joins TRBV6-1 to TRBJ2-7; 8 bases map to TRBD1. Germline V gene sequence: CDR1 MNHNS, CDR2 SASEGT. The CDR3 contains 15 residues. The CDR3 nucleotides are TGTGCCAGCAGCGAAGACAGGGGTAGCTCCTACGAGCAGTACTTC. Translation: CASSEDRGSSYEQYF.

The gene calls are TRBV6-5 and TRBJ1-2; 9 bases are a match to TRBD1. J lost 6 bases, V lost 10 bases, and 12 bases had no gene match. This CDR3 contains 14 residues. The germline gives CDR1 MNHEY, CDR2 SVGAGI. The CDR3 DNA is TGTGCCATTAAGCGGGGACAGGGTGCAAATGGCTACACCTTC. Residues: CAIKRGQGANGYTF.

V is TRBV7-2 and J is TRBJ1-5; D call uncertain. Germline V gene lookup returns CDR1 SGHTA and CDR2 FQGNSA. The CDR3 is 15 residues long. V was shortened by 0 bases and J by 0 bases, with 6 bases between the two germline ends. This CDR3 is CASSLAVNSNQPQHF. In DNA form, the CDR3 reads TGTGCCAGCAGCTTAGCGGTCAATAGCAATCAGCCCCAGCATTTT.

This sequence joins TRBV7-3 and TRBJ1-2, with D perhaps matching TRBD1 (6 bases). CDR1 and CDR2 (germline): SGHTA, FQGTGA. V lost 4 bases, J lost 7 bases, and 13 bases lay in between. The CDR3 loop spans 13 amino acids. This chain's CDR3 is CASSYTGKGGYTF. Written as DNA, the CDR3 is TGTGCCAGCAGCTATACAGGGAAGGGTGGCTACACCTTC.

The chain recombines TRBV5-4 with TRBJ2-7; TRBD1 or TRBD2 may be the D gene (5 bases each). The CDR3 loop spans 15 amino acids. The V gene lost 1 base and the J gene lost 0 bases, with 11 bases spanning the gap. CDR1 SGHNT and CDR2 YYREEE come from the germline V gene (reference sequence). CDR3 loop: CASSLKVGDSYEQYF. The CDR3 region has the DNA TGTGCCAGCAGCTTGAAGGTGGGGGACTCCTACGAGCAGTACTTC. Based on the CDR3 plus reference TRBV5-4 and TRBJ2-7, the full variable domain is ETGVTQSPTHLIKTRGQQVTLRCSSQSGHNTVSWYQQALGQGPQFIFQYYREEENGRGNFPPRFSGLQFPNYSSELNVNALELDDSALYLCASSLKVGDSYEQYFGPGTRLTVT.

The J gene is TRBJ1-1, the V gene TRBV9; weak D call: TRBD1 (5 bases). The CDR3 consists of 13 residues. Trimming left V 4 bases short and J 4 bases short, with 11 bases between. CDR1 SGDLS and CDR2 YYNGEE come from the germline V gene. CDR3 loop: CASSHRGGTEAFF. CDR3 in DNA: TGTGCCAGCAGCCATAGGGGAGGCACTGAAGCTTTCTTT.

This chain uses TRBV4-1 with TRBJ2-7; D is unresolved. V was clipped by 2 bases and J by 2 bases, with 7 bases between them. Germline CDR1 reads MGHRA; CDR2 reads YSYEKL. The CDR3 contains 13 residues. This chain's CDR3 is CASSQPGAYEQYF. In DNA form, the CDR3 reads TGCGCCAGCAGCCAACCAGGCGCCTACGAGCAGTACTTC.

The chain joins TRBV25-1 to TRBJ1-3, with TRBD1 matching over 8 bases. Germline CDR1 reads MGHDK; CDR2 reads SYGVNS. The CDR3 spans 16 residues. V was pared by 2 bases and J by 3 bases, with 6 bases of the junction left unmatched. In DNA form, the CDR3 reads TGTGCCAGCAGTGAAGGGGACAGGATAAATGGAAACACCATATATTTT. Translating it yields CASSEGDRINGNTIYF.

In DNA, the CDR3 is TGTGCCTGGAGCCCCGTCCTGAACACCGGGGAGCTGTTTTTT. Its protein product is CAWSPVLNTGELFF. The chain employs TRBV30 and TRBJ2-2; D gene ambiguous. The CDR3 is made up of 14 amino acids. The germline V gene encodes CDR1 GTSNPN and CDR2 SVGIG (reference sequence). Trimming left V 3 bases short and J 1 base short, with 9 bases between. The complete variable domain, with remaining parts taken from reference TRBV30 and TRBJ2-2, reads SQTIHQWPATLVQPVGSPLSLECTVEGTSNPNLYWYRQAAGRGLQLLFYSVGIGQISSEVPQNLSASRPQDRQFILSSKKLLLSDSGFYLCAWSPVLNTGELFFGEGSRLTVL.

This clone turned up a few times. This chain uses TRBV5-1 with TRBJ2-7; maybe TRBD1 (5 bases). Germline values: CDR1 SGHRS, CDR2 YFSETQ. Trimming removed 4 bases at V and 2 bases at J, with 13 bases between. This CDR3 is 14 amino acids long. CDR3 DNA sequence: TGCGCCAGCAGCCAAATGCCAGGGCCCTACGAGCAGTACTTC. Translating it yields CASSQMPGPYEQYF.

In its sample, this clone was seen a few times. This chain links TRBV4-1 with TRBJ1-1; D is perhaps TRBD1 (5 bases). The CDR3 runs 14 residues. CDR1 MGHRA and CDR2 YSYEKL come from the germline V gene. Trimming removed 1 base from V and 3 bases from J, with 9 bases in between. CDR3 protein: CASSQGPGDTEAFF. The DNA for the CDR3 is TGCGCCAGCAGCCAAGGGCCGGGGGACACTGAAGCTTTCTTT.